The sequence of this T cell receptor beta chain was determined in a study of memory CD4+ T cells and cytomegalovirus serostatus. Study-level background: Of the healthy Belgian adults, fewer than 10 were CMV seropositive and 20 to 25 seronegative. Study conclusions and caveats: The CMV-associated TCR signature appears largely within the CD4+ memory repertoire. CD4+ memory repertoires contained about two fifths of the 164 reported CMV TCRbeta sequences.

Single viable CD3+CD4+CD8-CD45RO+ cells were sorted as the memory CD4+ T cells. Germline V gives CDR1 SGHAT, CDR2 FQNNGV. V lost 7 bases, J lost 3 bases, and 14 bases stayed unmatched. The CDR3 is 16 residues long. In the original workflow: After removing out-of-frame reads, 2,204,828 distinct TCRbeta sequences remained. The table came from immunoSEQ multiplex PCR; TCRdb's copy has only in-frame clones and leaves some out. The V and J calls and the clone size are those of that table, but D and trimming were determined from the DNA. The data hold about 75,000 clones, with 78% observed a single time. In regard to this clone: Its antigen remains unidentified.

Sequenced: memory CD4+ T cells from blood. The receptor was derived from an adult in good health and CMV-seropositive. This rearrangement joins TRBV11-2 to TRBJ2-7, with 8 bases aligning to TRBD2. The CDR3 is CASTKLAGGLIYEQYF. In DNA form, the CDR3 reads TGTGCCAGCACCAAACTCGCGGGGGGCCTTATCTACGAGCAGTACTTC. Variable domain in full (rest from reference TRBV11-2 and TRBJ2-7): EAGVAQSPRYKIIEKRQSVAFWCNPISGHATLYWYQQILGQGPKLLIQFQNNGVVDDSQLPKDRFSAERLKGVDSTLKIQPAKLEDSAVYLCASTKLAGGLIYEQYFGPGTRLTVT.